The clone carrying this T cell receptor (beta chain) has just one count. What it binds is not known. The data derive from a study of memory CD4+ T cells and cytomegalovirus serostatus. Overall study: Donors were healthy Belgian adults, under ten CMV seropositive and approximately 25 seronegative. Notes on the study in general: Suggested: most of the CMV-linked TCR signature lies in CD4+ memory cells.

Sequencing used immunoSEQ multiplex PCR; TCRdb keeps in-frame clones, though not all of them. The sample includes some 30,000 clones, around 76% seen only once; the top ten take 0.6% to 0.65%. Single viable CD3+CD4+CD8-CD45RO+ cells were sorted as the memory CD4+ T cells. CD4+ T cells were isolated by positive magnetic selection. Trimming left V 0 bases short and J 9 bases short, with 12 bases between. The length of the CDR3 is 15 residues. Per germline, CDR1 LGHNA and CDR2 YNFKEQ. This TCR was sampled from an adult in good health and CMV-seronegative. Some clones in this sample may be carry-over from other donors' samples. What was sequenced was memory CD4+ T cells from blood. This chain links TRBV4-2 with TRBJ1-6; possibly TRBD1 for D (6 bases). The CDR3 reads CASSQDRAGVSPLHF. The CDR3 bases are TGTGCCAGCAGCCAAGATAGGGCAGGGGTTTCACCCCTCCACTTT.